What follows is one TCR beta chain and its context. This CDR3 spans 15 amino acids. V was cut by 4 bases and J by 7 bases, with 20 bases left in between. The germline V gene encodes CDR1 KGHSH and CDR2 LQKENI. Primers for the PCR totalled 60 Vbeta and 13 Jbeta. The data were produced by immunoSEQ multiplex PCR, yet TCRdb's version contains in-frame clones alone and is incomplete. Here the sample spans over 150,000 clones, approximately 80% being singletons. This sample is part of a study of cytomegalovirus exposure and HLA in healthy donors. Across the whole study: Early released data comprised 75 million to 100 million unique TCRs from HLA-typed donors.

The sequencing input was PBMCs. This TCR derives from a woman in her thirties in good health and CMV-seropositive. The rearrangement uses TRBV18 and TRBJ2-7, with D possibly TRBD1 on 5 matching bases. The CDR3 spells CASSLMSETVSEQYF. The CDR3 DNA is TGTGCCAGCTCACTTATGAGCGAGACAGTATCGGAGCAGTACTTC. The variable domain in full, completed from reference TRBV18 and TRBJ2-7, reads NAGVMQNPRHLVRRRGQEARLRCSPMKGHSHVYWYRQLPEEGLKFMVYLQKENIIDESGMPKERFSAEFPKEGPSILRIQQVVRGDSAAYFCASSLMSETVSEQYFGPGTRLTVT.